The 20 T cell receptor beta chains in this list originate from one sample, sequenced in a study of breast tumors, draining lymph nodes, adjacent tissues. Via MiXCR, TCRdb re-called the multiplex PCR reads, giving one row per CDR3 protein. The sample records about 230,000 distinct CDR3 sequences, about 32% being singletons. Axillary draining lymph nodes of breast cancer patients supplied the node samples. The sample consisted of axillary lymph node tissue. The receptors stem from a female donor with breast cancer. Some clones in this sample may be carry-over from other donors' samples.

The rearrangement joins TRBV2 to TRBJ2-1, with 9 bases lining up with TRBD1. The CDR3 loop spans 13 amino acids. The ends lost 8 bases at V and 6 bases at J; junction bases unmatched: 5. Germline V gene sequence: CDR1 SNHLY, CDR2 FYNNEI. This chain's CDR3 is CASSQGASNEQFF. DNA of the CDR3: TGTGCCAGCTCACAGGGGGCCTCCAATGAGCAGTTCTTC.

In regard to this clonotype: One end of the junction does not line up with germline, which may come from a read error. The rearrangement joins TRBV6-5 to TRBJ1-3; D gene unclear. CDR3 size: 13 residues. The V gene's germline CDR1 is MNHEY and CDR2 SVGAGI. CDR3 DNA: TGTGCCAGCAGTCACTCGAGAGGAAACGCCATATATTTT. This sequence encodes CASSHSRGNAIYF.

The chain carries TRBV7-6 and TRBJ2-5; the match to TRBD2 covers 7 bases. This CDR3 contains 14 residues. Germline assignment: CDR1 SGHVS and CDR2 FNYEAQ. Losses at the gene ends were 4 bases for V and 4 bases for J; bases not matched to a gene: 6. The CDR3 protein is CASSWGGDRETQYF. The DNA for the CDR3 is TGTGCCAGCAGCTGGGGGGGAGATCGAGAGACCCAGTACTTC.

This sequence joins TRBV9 and TRBJ2-3; TRBD1 might be the D (5 bases). CDR3 size: 13 residues. The V end lost 2 bases, the J end lost 6 bases, and 10 bases lay between the germline ends. Germline assignment: CDR1 SGDLS and CDR2 YYNGEE. The CDR3 reads CASSVLAGDTQYF. As DNA, the CDR3 is TGTGCCAGCAGCGTTTTGGCAGGGGATACGCAGTATTTT.

At least ten counts were recorded for this clonotype. The chain links TRBV6-2 or TRBV6-3 to TRBJ2-7; D not resolved. Germline V gives CDR1 MNHEY, CDR2 SVGEGT. The CDR3 spans 14 residues. Trimming left V 4 bases short and J 2 bases short, with 12 bases between. CDR3 in DNA: TGTGCCAGCAGTTCCCCTAGGGCCCCCTACGAGCAGTACTTC. Translated, it gives CASSSPRAPYEQYF.

This clonotype has at least ten counts. The chain employs TRBV20-1 and TRBJ1-5; D unclear. From germline, CDR1 is DFQATT and CDR2 SNEGSKA (reference sequence). Deletions cut 2 bases from V and 0 bases from J, with 5 bases between. The CDR3 covers 13 residues. CDR3 protein: CSARQDSNQPQHF. The DNA for the CDR3 is TGCAGTGCTAGACAGGATAGCAATCAGCCCCAGCATTTT.

This chain links TRBV6-2 or TRBV6-3 with TRBJ2-4; TRBD2 aligns across 7 bases. After removal of 5 bases from V and 4 bases from J, the junction contained 5 bases not matched to a gene. The CDR3 spans 14 residues. In germline, CDR1 is MNHEY, CDR2 SVGEGT. CDR3 DNA sequence: TGTGCCAGCAGTCCTAGCGGAAAAAAAAACATTCAGTACTTC. As protein: CASSPSGKKNIQYF.

Concerning this clonotype itself: This may arise from a read error, as a much more abundant clone is one base away. The chain joins TRBV5-1 to TRBJ2-1; D is ambiguous. The CDR3 has 14 residues. Germline assignment: CDR1 SGHRS and CDR2 YFSETQ. Trimming cost V 0 bases and J 8 bases, with 12 bases left between them. This CDR3 is CASSLEAATDEQFF. CDR3 coding DNA: TGCGCCAGCAGCTTGGAGGCCGCGACCGATGAGCAGTTCTTC.

This clonotype came up many times. The chain joins TRBV20-1 to TRBJ2-1; 9 bases line up with TRBD2. The length of the CDR3 is 15 residues. V shed 3 bases, J shed 2 bases, and the junction held 5 bases outside the gene matches. Germline lookup yields CDR1 DFQATT and CDR2 SNEGSKA (reference sequence). In DNA form, the CDR3 reads TGCAGTGCTAGCCCTAGCGGGAACCCCTACAATGAGCAGTTCTTC. It translates to CSASPSGNPYNEQFF.

This clonotype appeared many times. The chain couples TRBV7-3 to TRBJ1-6, with 7 nucleotides matching TRBD1. V lost 4 bases and J lost 7; bases outside the gene matches: 4. Germline V CDR1 and CDR2: SGHTA, FQGTGA. The CDR3 contains 14 residues. CDR3 sequence: CASSSGQRNSPLHF. The CDR3 DNA sequence: TGTGCCAGCAGCTCGGGACAGAGAAATTCACCCCTCCACTTT.

The chain is built from TRBV12-3 or TRBV12-4 and TRBJ2-1; a weak D match, TRBD1 (6 bases). CDR3 size: 12 residues. Trimming stripped 9 bases from V and 7 bases from J, with 13 bases between. CDR3 amino acids: CARDSFNNEQFF. CDR3 in DNA: TGTGCCAGGGACAGCTTTAATAATGAGCAGTTCTTC.

The chain is built from TRBV12-3 or TRBV12-4 and TRBJ2-5; 7 bases fit TRBD2. The CDR3 loop spans 14 amino acids. V lost 3 bases and J lost 4; bases outside the gene matches: 5. The CDR3 reads CASSLRGGRETQYF. The CDR3 DNA reads as TGTGCCAGCAGTTTGAGGGGCGGGAGAGAGACCCAGTACTTC.

This clonotype was seen ten or more times. The chain is built from TRBV7-9 and TRBJ2-3; D possibly uses TRBD1 or TRBD2 (5 bases each). The CDR3 is made up of 17 amino acids. Trimming took off 0 bases at V and 1 base at J, with 14 bases between the two ends. Germline CDR1 reads SEHNR; CDR2 reads FQNEAQ (reference sequence). This CDR3 is CASSLAGEGLGTDTQYF. The CDR3, as DNA: TGTGCCAGCAGCTTAGCGGGGGAAGGGTTGGGCACAGATACGCAGTATTTT.

About this clonotype itself: A junction end diverges from the germline sequence, so it may reflect a read error. The chain links TRBV6-1 to TRBJ2-2, with 7 bases lining up with TRBD2. This CDR3 has 15 amino acids. Germline loops: CDR1 MNHNS, CDR2 SASEGT. The chain's CDR3 is CASSPGGAGGGGLFF. The CDR3 DNA follows: TGTGCCAGCAGCCCGGGGGGAGCGGGTGGGGGGGGGCTGTTTTTT.

The chain recombines TRBV10-3 with TRBJ1-5; no firm D call. V was trimmed by 4 bases and J by 11 bases, leaving 24 bases between them. From germline, CDR1 is ENHRY and CDR2 SYGVKD. The CDR3 spans 16 residues. The DNA for the CDR3 is TGTGCCATCAGTGCCCGACTAGCGGGAGGTATGGAGACCCAGCATTTT. Amino acid sequence: CAISARLAGGMETQHF.

Concerning this clonotype itself: This clone may be a read error of a much larger clone one base away. V gene TRBV11-2 combines with J gene TRBJ2-5; 8 bases align to TRBD2. Trimming took 7 bases from V and 3 from J; bases not matched to a gene: 10. This CDR3 region has 15 residues. CDR1 SGHAT and CDR2 FQNNGV come from the germline V gene. The DNA for the CDR3 is TGTGCCAGCAAAGCGGGAGATTTGCCGAAAGAGACCCAGTACTTC. This codes for CASKAGDLPKETQYF. The variable domain in full, with the rest retrieved from reference TRBV11-2 and TRBJ2-5, is EAGVAQSPRYKIIEKRQSVAFWCNPISGHATLYWYQQILGQGPKLLIQFQNNGVVDDSQLPKDRFSAERLKGVDSTLKIQPAKLEDSAVYLCASKAGDLPKETQYFGPGTRLLVL.

About this clonotype itself: Possible read error: a much larger clone is one base away. The genes are TRBV30 and TRBJ2-1; 7 bases are a match to TRBD2. V lost 1 base and J lost 10; bases outside the gene matches: 7. The CDR3 extends over 13 amino acids. In germline, CDR1 is GTSNPN, CDR2 SVGIG (reference sequence). The CDR3 DNA is TGTGCCTGGAGTGGCAATTGGGGACTAGAGCAGTTCTTC. This translates into CAWSGNWGLEQFF.

In this sample, this clonotype turned up many times. The chain joins TRBV20-1 to TRBJ2-1, with D possibly being TRBD1 (5 bases). Between the trimmed V and J ends, which lost 5 bases and 4 bases, there was a span of 6 bases. CDR1 is DFQATT and CDR2 is SNEGSKA in the germline V gene (reference sequence). The CDR3 consists of 11 residues. The CDR3 region is CSARQYNEQFF. The CDR3 DNA sequence: TGCAGTGCTCGACAGTACAATGAGCAGTTCTTC.

This clonotype was counted ten times or more. V gene TRBV6-5 combines with J gene TRBJ2-3; TRBD1 aligns across 10 bases. CDR3 length equals 16 residues. J gave up 2 bases and V 10 bases, and 12 bases lay outside the gene matches. Germline CDR1 MNHEY, CDR2 SVGAGI. The CDR3 DNA follows: TGTGCCACCTACCCGGGACAGGGGTCCATCACAGATACGCAGTATTTT. Translated, it gives CATYPGQGSITDTQYF.

This clonotype was counted at least ten times. This chain connects TRBV9 to TRBJ2-7; D might be TRBD2 (5 bases). This CDR3 region has 14 residues. V was cut by 0 bases and J by 4 bases, with 11 bases left in between. Looked up from germline, CDR1 is SGDLS and CDR2 is YYNGEE. CDR3 in DNA: TGTGCCAGCAGCGTAGGGGGAGCTCCTTACGAGCAGTACTTC. It is translated as CASSVGGAPYEQYF.